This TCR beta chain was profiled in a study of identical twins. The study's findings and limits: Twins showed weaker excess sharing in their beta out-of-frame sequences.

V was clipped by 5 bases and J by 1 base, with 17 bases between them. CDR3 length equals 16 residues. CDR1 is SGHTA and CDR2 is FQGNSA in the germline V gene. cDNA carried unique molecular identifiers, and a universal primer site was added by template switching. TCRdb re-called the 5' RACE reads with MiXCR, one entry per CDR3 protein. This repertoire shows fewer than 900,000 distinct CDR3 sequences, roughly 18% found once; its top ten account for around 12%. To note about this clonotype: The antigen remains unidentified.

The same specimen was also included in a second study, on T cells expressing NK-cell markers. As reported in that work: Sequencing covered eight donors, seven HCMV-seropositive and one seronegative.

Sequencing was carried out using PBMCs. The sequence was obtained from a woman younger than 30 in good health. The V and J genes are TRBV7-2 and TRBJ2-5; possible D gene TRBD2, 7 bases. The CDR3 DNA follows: TGTGCCAGCAGCCCCCCGAGACGGGGGGCCCAAGAGACCCAGTACTTC. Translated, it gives CASSPPRRGAQETQYF.